These T cell receptor beta chains were read from a single sample in a study of chemoradiotherapy in HPV16-positive cancers. TCRdb's table, derived via immunoSEQ multiplex PCR, lists solely in-frame clones and lacks some. In the table there are fewer than 4,500 clones, about four fifths of which are singletons. The sample in question was tumor tissue, obtained from a patient who underwent chemoradiotherapy. Receptor source: a human donor with HPV-associated anogenital cancer. CDR3s leave out the opening cysteine and the closing phenylalanine or tryptophan. The order of the fields is V gene, J gene, CDR3 protein.

TRBV5-5	TRBJ1-2	ASSLAGRDYDGYT
TRBV19	TRBJ2-2	ASSTSSNTGELF
TRBV5-1	TRBJ2-5	ASSLESSGAQETQY
TRBV5-6	TRBJ1-1	ASRYQGNTEAF
TRBV13	TRBJ2-7	ASSDLQGGEQY
TRBV11-2	TRBJ2-5	ASSLRLLAGGRQETQY
TRBV2	TRBJ2-2	ASSIREGPTGELF
TRBV2	TRBJ1-5	ASRGGGGIQPQH
TRBV5-4	TRBJ1-5	ASSVDRAGNQPQH
TRBV28	TRBJ1-5	ASSGGGGLGNQPQH
TRBV25-1	TRBJ2-3	ASRDRVGTEDTQY
TRBV9	TRBJ1-2	ASSVEVGRYGYT
TRBV28	NA	ASRTGTGIHEQY
TRBV5-1	TRBJ1-1	ASSAWTGNTEAF
TRBV19	TRBJ2-3	ASSMRGRRTDTQY
TRBV27	TRBJ2-1	ASGEGDEQF
TRBV2	TRBJ2-7	ASSSPTAQEIEQY
TRBV6-4	TRBJ1-5	ASSGDSNQPQH
TRBV7-3	TRBJ2-1	ASSLVLQGNEQF
TRBV6-1	TRBJ1-5	ASSEWGIRGPGQPQH
TRBV29-1	TRBJ2-3	SVAPSETQY
TRBV2	TRBJ2-7	ASRGDRREQY
TRBV10-1	TRBJ2-2	ASSLKGGQANTGELF
TRBV28	TRBJ1-2	ASSGGGYT
TRBV5-6	TRBJ2-3	ASSLVGGGADTQY
TRBV28	TRBJ1-2	ASSLGAGNYGYT
TRBV5-5	TRBJ2-7	ASSSGHQPEQY
TRBV4-3	TRBJ1-4	ASSQEWGRGTTNEKLF
TRBV7-2	TRBJ2-3	ASSRGQTTDTQY